The clone carrying this T cell receptor (beta chain) has just a few counts. What it recognizes is unknown. This sample is drawn from a study of T-cell memory formation after mild COVID-19. Study-wide results and limits: Clones that contracted from day 15 to 85 had balanced CD4/CD8; later expanders were CD4+ biased. The SARS-CoV-2 specificity of second-wave clones reaching peak at day 37 remained unverified.

After 5'RACE with constant-segment primers, TCR alpha and TCR beta cDNA libraries carrying sample barcodes and UMIs were obtained. One entry per CDR3 protein, called by TCRdb with MiXCR from the 5' RACE reads. Of nearly 110,000 distinct CDR3 sequences listed, about 15% are singletons. V was clipped by 3 bases and J by 5 bases; unmatched bases: 3. There are 13 residues in the CDR3. Germline V gene data show CDR1 as SGHDT and CDR2 as YYEEEE. This sequence originates from an adult woman who had mild COVID-19 (a few samples of this study predate the infection). Cell type and time point are not known. This rearrangement joins TRBV5-6 to TRBJ1-1; TRBD1 agrees at 8 bases. The source material was PBMCs or a T cell subset sorted from them (not recorded which). Here the CDR3 DNA reads TGTGCCAGCAGCTGGACAGGGAGTACTGAAGCTTTCTTT. It is translated as CASSWTGSTEAFF.